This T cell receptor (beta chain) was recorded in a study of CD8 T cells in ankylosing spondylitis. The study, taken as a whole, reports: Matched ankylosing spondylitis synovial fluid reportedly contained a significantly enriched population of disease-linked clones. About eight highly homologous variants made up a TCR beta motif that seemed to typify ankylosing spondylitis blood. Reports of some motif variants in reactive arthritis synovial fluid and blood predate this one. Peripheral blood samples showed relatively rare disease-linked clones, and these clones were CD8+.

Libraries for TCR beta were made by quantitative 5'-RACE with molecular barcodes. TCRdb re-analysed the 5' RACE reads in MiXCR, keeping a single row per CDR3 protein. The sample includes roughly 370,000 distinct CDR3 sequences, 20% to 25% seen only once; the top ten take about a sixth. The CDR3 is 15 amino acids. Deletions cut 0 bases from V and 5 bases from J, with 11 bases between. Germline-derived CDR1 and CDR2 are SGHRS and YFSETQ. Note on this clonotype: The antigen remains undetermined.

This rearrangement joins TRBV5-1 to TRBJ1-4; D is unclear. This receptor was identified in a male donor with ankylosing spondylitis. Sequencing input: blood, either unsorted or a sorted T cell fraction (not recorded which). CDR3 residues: CASSLASQPNEKLFF. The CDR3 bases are TGCGCCAGCAGCTTGGCTTCCCAACCCAATGAAAAACTGTTTTTT.